Included here is one TCR beta chain sequence, with context. What antigen it recognizes has not been identified. No much larger clone is present one base from it, and per-base qualities are unavailable. Here V drops 6 bases and J drops 2 bases, and the junction holds 13 bases not matched to any gene. Looking up the germline V gene yields CDR1 MDHEN and CDR2 SYDVKM. The CDR3 contains 16 residues, cysteine and phenylalanine counted. Only the CDR3 part of the read is kept: 48 bases, read in frame from the first base. CD8 naive samples consisted of CD45RO-negative cells that were positively selected for CCR7, yielding a CD45RA+CCR7+ population without TemRA cells. Healthy HIV-negative adults with no recently reported acute infections or vaccinations were included as donors. All donors were Caucasian adults living in Nashville, Tennessee, USA. Blood was collected by leukapheresis, and PBMCs were isolated by Ficoll-Histopaque density gradient centrifugation and then cryopreserved in liquid nitrogen vapor phase. Analytical flow cytometry was used to check the purity and quantity of each magnetically sorted T cell population. Each sorted fraction had its genomic DNA isolated and then quantified by UV absorbance on a Nanodrop 2000c.

This entry is derived from a study of shared clonotypes between healthy human individuals (dated by TCRdb to 2018 to 2021). Study-wide context: Two women and a few men aged 18 to 49 years were included in the cohort. For each donor, three plates each were used for CD4 naive and CD4 memory, two plates were used for CD8 naive, and one plate was used for CD8 memory. Blood TCR repertoires of roughly five healthy adults were deeply sequenced to estimate repertoire size and the extent of clonotype sharing between individuals. To increase sequencing depth and limit assay-specific biases, TCR repertoire library preparation and sequencing were carried out by different laboratories using diverse techniques. Each donor's leukapheresis produced roughly between about 0.8 and 8.9 billion PBMCs. Broad study findings and their caveats: Because the study included a small number of donors, the genetic and exposure-history diversity represented was limited. Sampling was restricted to blood, and TCR repertoires in tissue are likely to differ from TCR repertoires in blood. Based on pairwise subsampling, the degree of clonotype sharing among donors was expected to be affected by sequencing depth. Sharing across a few donors was observed for roughly 5.4% of naive CD4, 3.5% of naive CD8, around 2.5% of memory CD4, and around 0.4% of memory CD8 clonotypes. Higher generation probabilities were observed for clonotypes shared by all four sorted-subset donors than for non-shared clonotypes. Incomplete sequencing was indicated by rarefaction of sorted-subset datasets, despite the large sequencing depth. Larger estimated clonotype richness was generally found for naive subsets than for memory subsets.

Using the deep immunoSEQ assay, multiplex PCR amplified TCR CDR3 regions from genomic DNA. Genomic DNA extracted from each cell subset was distributed evenly over all wells of several immunoSEQ 96-well plates, and each plate served as one replicate. Each replicate PCR for sorted subsets received about 210 ng genomic DNA, equal to some 32,000 T cell genomes. The purified libraries were quantified using a Qubit 3.0 fluorometer, sized with a Bioanalyzer 2100, and then quantified again using the KAPA Library Quantification kit. Each immunoSEQ 96-well plate was sequenced on its own single-read 150-cycle Illumina NextSeq 550 flow cell. Per the authors' processing: Because the immunoSEQ output held only junctional sequences and lacked quality scores, the filtering could not match the filtering applied to full-length reads. To assign V/J genes and CDR3, sequences were annotated using PyIR, a Python wrapper for IgBLAST v1.9, with IMGT germline references. Reads with weak V/J assignments (E-value above 1e-6), missing CDR3, stop codons, out-of-frame junctions, or ambiguous translated residues were removed. A V3J clonotype was defined by an identical inferred V gene, J gene, and CDR3 amino acid sequence. Percentage overlap between repertoires was calculated by dividing the number of shared unique clonotypes by the size of the smaller repertoire. RTK rarefaction, the Chao1 estimator, and Recon v2.1 estimates of unobserved clonotypes were used to assess repertoire richness. For all TCRbeta clonotypes obtained by the gDNA method from four donors, generation probabilities were computed with OLGA. In its TCRdb copy, this immuneACCESS table keeps in-frame sequences only and misses some clones. Where compared with another copy, unresolved V genes explain less than half of these, and the others have no known cause. V, J and clone size are those of that table, while D and trimming were read from the DNA. The sample has roughly 650,000 clones on record, around 96% of them singletons. About 0.12% of the sample lies in the top ten.

Material: naive CD8+ T cells sorted from blood. Reading the label with the study, this specimen's cell subset or site is: CD45RA+CCR7+. The chain is encoded by TRBV28 joined to TRBJ2-7, and TRBD1 aligns with 7 junction nucleotides. This TCR was recovered from a woman aged 30 to 39 in good health. The DNA sequence reads TGTGCCAGCAGCTCCCTCGGTCAGGGGGAGCCCTACGAGCAGTACTTC. Protein translation: CASSSLGQGEPYEQYF.